This passage covers 28 T cell receptor delta chains from one sample sequenced in a study of gammadelta T cells in human blood. TCRdb re-called the RT-PCR reads using CATT. The sample shows approximately 350 delta-chain clones, under 40% of them seen only once. Sequenced: non-Vgamma9Vdelta2 gamma-delta T cells from infant blood. The receptors were gathered from a human donor.

J gene TRDJ2 was identified, but the V gene was not called. The CDR3 is made up of 11 amino acids. CDR3 in amino acids: CASALTAQLFF. The DNA of the CDR3 is TGTGCTAGTGCTTTGACAGCACAACTCTTCTTT.

This clone appeared once. A single base separates this from a much larger clone, so it may be a read error. The gene calls are TRDV1 and TRDJ1, with 10 bases identical to TRDD3. Germline CDR1 reads TSWWSYY; CDR2 reads QGS. Trimming cost V 2 bases and J 0 bases; bases outside gene matches: 33. The length of the CDR3 is 26 residues. CDR3 loop: CALGERGVSYHDFYWGIPRDTDKLIF. CDR3 DNA: TGTGCTCTTGGGGAAAGGGGGGTTTCCTACCACGACTTTTACTGGGGGATCCCTCGTGACACCGATAAACTCATCTTT.

About this clone itself: This sequence may be a read error, since a much larger clone differs from it by one base. The chain employs TRDV3 and TRDJ1; TRDD3 aligns across 7 bases. Germline V lookup: CDR1 TVYSNPD, CDR2 GDNSRS (reference sequence). CDR3 length: 17 residues. V shed 4 bases, J shed 0 bases, and the junction held 17 bases outside the gene matches. CDR3 residues: CACRAPGWGSNTDKLIF. The CDR3, as DNA: TGTGCCTGTCGTGCCCCTGGGTGGGGGAGTAACACCGATAAACTCATCTTT. Supplemented by reference TRDV3 and TRDJ1, the full variable domain reads CDKVTQSSPDQTVASGSEVVLLCTYDTVYSNPDLFWYRIRPDYSFQFVFYGDNSRSEGADFTQGRFSVKHILTQKAFHLVISPVRTEDSATYYCACRAPGWGSNTDKLIFGKGTRVTVEP.

Points on this clone: Given a much more abundant clone one base away, this may be a read error. J is TRDJ1 and V is TRDV1; 8 bases align to TRDD3. This CDR3 is 18 amino acids long. Germline V gene sequence: CDR1 TSWWSYY, CDR2 QGS. V trimming: 3 bases; J trimming: 1 base; junction bases outside the gene matches: 13. The CDR3 DNA is TGTGCTCTTGGGGACCTAAGTACTGGGGGTCGCACCACCGATAAACTCATCTTT. It encodes CALGDLSTGGRTTDKLIF.

This clone is classed as large. The chain carries TRDV1 and TRDJ1; 10 nucleotides agree with TRDD3. V dropped 1 base and J dropped 0; count of bases not matched to a gene: 11. Per germline, CDR1 TSWWSYY and CDR2 QGS. The CDR3 runs to 19 residues. CDR3 bases: TGTGCTCTTGGGGAACCTCTTTACTGGGGGATTTTAAACACCGATAAACTCATCTTT. Its protein product is CALGEPLYWGILNTDKLIF.

In its sample, this clone was seen a few times. A much larger clone sits a single nucleotide away, making a read error possible. The chain has TRDV1 and TRDJ1, with TRDD3 as a possible D gene (5 bases). V lost 2 bases to trimming and J lost 1 base, with 29 bases between them. The CDR3 runs 21 residues. Germline V lookup: CDR1 TSWWSYY, CDR2 QGS. The CDR3 protein is CALGEVTPLYVWDFCTDKLIF. CDR3 nucleotide sequence: TGTGCTCTTGGGGAAGTCACTCCCCTGTACGTCTGGGATTTTTGCACCGATAAACTCATCTTT.

This clone was seen only once. A read error likely explains this, since a far larger clone differs by one base. This specimen includes other DNA sequences encoding the same CDR3. The chain is built from TRDV2 and TRDJ1; 13 bases map to TRDD3. The germline CDR1 and CDR2 sequences are GEAIGNYY and EKD. The CDR3 is made up of 20 amino acids. The CDR3 bases are TGTGCCTGTGACACCGAGTGGTACTGGGGGATACGTTTCAACACAGATAAACTCATCTTT. Its translation is CACDTEWYWGIRFNTDKLIF.

As for this clone: It differs at one base from a far larger clone, so likely a read error. The same CDR3 arises from other DNA sequences in this sample as well. This chain joins TRDV1 and TRDJ1, with TRDD3 identical over 8 bases. The germline gives CDR1 TSWWSYY, CDR2 QGS. V gave up 1 base and J gave up 1 base; unmatched junction bases: 32. The CDR3 consists of 25 residues. The CDR3 loop is CALGEPPVTVLPQTGGLLSTDKLIF. In nucleotides, the CDR3 is TGTGCTCTTGGGGAACCACCTGTTACTGTTTTACCACAAACTGGGGGCCTGCTTTCCACCGATAAACTCATCTTT.

As regards this clone: With only one base between it and a far larger clone, this is likely a read error. The chain is built from TRDV1 and TRDJ1; 9 positions agree with TRDD2. There are 17 residues in the CDR3. Looked up from germline, CDR1 is TSWWSYY and CDR2 is QGS. This CDR3 is CAPGEPSYVAPVDKLIF. CDR3 DNA sequence: TGTGCTCCTGGGGAACCTTCCTACGTGGCCCCTGTGGATAAACTCATCTTT.

A note on this clone: TCRdb lists the protein of a much larger clone for this DNA, which differs at residue 3, so this is likely a read error; the protein given here is translated from the DNA itself. J is TRDJ1 and V is TRAV14/DV4; 9 positions agree with TRDD3. Germline lookup yields CDR1 TSDPSYG and CDR2 QGSYDQQN (reference sequence). This CDR3 spans 16 amino acids. The DNA for the CDR3 is TGTGCAAGGAGAGCGGGGATACGGGGTTACACCGATAAACTCATCTTT. It translates to CARRAGIRGYTDKLIF.

This clone was counted a few times. The gene calls are TRDV1 and TRDJ1; 9 nucleotides align to TRDD3. V was clipped by 3 bases and J by 3 bases; unmatched bases: 26. This CDR3 has 22 amino acids. Germline V gene sequence: CDR1 TSWWSYY, CDR2 QGS. In DNA form, the CDR3 reads TGTGCTCTTGGGGATAACCTTCCGTCCGTCCCATTGTGGGGGATAAGCGCCGATAAACTCATCTTT. Protein product: CALGDNLPSVPLWGISADKLIF.

In its sample, this clone is large. The chain has TRDV1 and TRDJ1; 11 nucleotides line up with TRDD3. Germline V gene data show CDR1 as TSWWSYY and CDR2 as QGS. The V gene end was trimmed by 5 bases and the J gene end by 0 bases; junction bases not matched to a gene: 35. The length of the CDR3 is 26 residues. The CDR3: CALGTGPSYVLGDILGTPLYTDKLIF. DNA of the CDR3: TGTGCTCTTGGGACCGGGCCTTCCTACGTACTGGGGGATATTTTGGGTACCCCATTGTACACCGATAAACTCATCTTT.

This clone has only one observation. This chain links TRDV2 with TRDJ1, with TRDD3 as a possible D gene (5 bases). Germline CDR1 is GEAIGNYY and CDR2 is EKD. Trimming pared 0 bases from V and 4 bases from J, leaving 23 bases between. The CDR3 is made up of 18 amino acids. The CDR3 region is CACDTVRFTDGENDKLIF. CDR3 nucleotide sequence: TGTGCCTGTGACACCGTAAGGTTTACTGATGGGGAGAACGATAAACTCATCTTT.

As concerns this clone: This sequence is one base from a far larger clone and is likely a read error. The chain employs TRDV1 and TRDJ1; 8 bases map to TRDD3. The germline V gene encodes CDR1 TSWWSYY and CDR2 QGS. The CDR3 contains 18 residues. V was pared by 5 bases and J by 0 bases, with 14 bases of the junction left unmatched. The CDR3 here is CALGLILGAPPNTDKLIF. For the CDR3, the DNA is TGTGCTCTTGGGTTAATACTGGGGGCTCCGCCTAACACCGATAAACTCATCTTT.

This clone turned up a few times. TCRdb records a much larger clone's protein for this DNA, with a difference at residue 5 that likely arises from a read error; the protein given is the translation of the DNA. V usage is TRDV1 and J usage is TRDJ1; no clear D. V was trimmed by 3 bases and J by 4 bases, leaving 9 bases between them. Germline values: CDR1 TSWWSYY, CDR2 QGS. The CDR3 is 13 amino acids. The CDR3 region is CALGDGRGDKLIF. The CDR3 nucleotides read TGTGCTCTTGGGGACGGGAGGGGCGATAAACTCATCTTT.

By sample fraction, this clone is hyperexpanded. The sample contains more than one DNA sequence encoding this CDR3. The chain couples TRDV2 to TRDJ1, with unresolved D. The germline V gene encodes CDR1 GEAIGNYY and CDR2 EKD. V was shortened by 0 bases and J by 0 bases, with 7 bases between the two germline ends. The CDR3 has 14 residues. In nucleotides, the CDR3 is TGTGCCTGTGACACCGGAGGGCACACCGATAAACTCATCTTT. Residues: CACDTGGHTDKLIF.

With respect to this clone: For this DNA, TCRdb reports the protein of a much larger clone, which diverges at residue 9, most likely from a read error; the protein presented here is translated directly from the DNA. This chain links TRDV1 with TRDJ1; D is ambiguous. In germline, CDR1 is TSWWSYY, CDR2 QGS. CDR3 length equals 16 residues. V lost 0 bases and J 7 bases, leaving 18 bases between the germline ends. Written as DNA, the CDR3 is TGTGCTCTTGGGGAACTCTTCGCCAGAAACGCGGCTAAACTCATCTTT. It codes for CALGELFARNAAKLIF.

By frequency in the sample, this clone is hyperexpanded (1% or more). Other nucleotide sequences in the sample specify the same CDR3. The chain employs TRDV1 and TRDJ1; D may be TRDD2 or TRDD3 (8 bases each). Trimming cost V 2 bases and J 0 bases, with 31 bases left between them. The CDR3 length is 22 residues. From germline, CDR1 is TSWWSYY and CDR2 QGS. CDR3 DNA: TGTGCTCTTGGGGAAAACAGGGCCTTCCTAATCCACTGGGGGCCGTACACCGATAAACTCATCTTT. Translated: CALGENRAFLIHWGPYTDKLIF.

This clone was detected only once. A read error is possible here, since a much larger clone lies one base away. The V and J genes are TRDV1 and TRDJ1; 12 nucleotides align to TRDD3. The CDR3 runs 23 residues. Per the germline V gene, CDR1 is TSWWSYY and CDR2 is QGS. CDR3: CALGSPPVAPYWGILRATDKLTF. The DNA of the CDR3 is TGTGCTCTTGGGTCCCCCCCGGTGGCCCCATACTGGGGGATACTGAGGGCCACCGATAAACTCACCTTT.

About this clone itself: This sequence may be a read error, since a much larger clone differs from it by one base. This rearrangement joins TRDV1 to TRDJ1; 9 positions agree with TRDD3. Germline trimming cut 1 base from V and 0 bases from J; bases unmatched to any gene: 15. The V gene's germline CDR1 is TSWWSYY and CDR2 QGS. CDR3 length equals 20 residues. Here the CDR3 DNA reads TGTGCTCTTGGGGAACCCAAAATTCCGGTACTGGGGGAATACACCGATAAACTCATCTTT. This translates into CALGEPKIPVLGEYTDKLIF.

The V call is TRDV1, the J call TRDJ1, with D possibly being TRDD3 (8 bases). CDR3 length equals 22 residues. Germline lookup yields CDR1 TSWWSYY and CDR2 QGS. V was cut by 2 bases and J by 0 bases, with 31 bases left in between. CDR3 bases: TGTGCTCTTGGGGAAGGATGGTTCCTACGAATTATGGGGATACTTTACACCGATAAACTCATCTTT. Its protein is CALGEGWFLRIMGILYTDKLIF.

This clone is classed as hyperexpanded. The chain couples TRDV1 to TRDJ1; 9 bases fit TRDD2. CDR3 length: 21 residues. With V trimmed by 4 bases and J by 8 bases, 29 bases remained unmatched. Per germline, CDR1 TSWWSYY and CDR2 QGS. In DNA, the CDR3 is TGTGCTCTTGGGGCCCCCATCCTTCCTACGGGGCGTAGGGGATCTGCGGGAAAACTCATCTTT. Encoded protein: CALGAPILPTGRRGSAGKLIF.

A few counts support this clone. The chain carries TRDV1 and TRDJ1; D is perhaps TRDD2 (9 bases). V was trimmed by 4 bases and J by 0 bases, leaving 33 bases between them. Germline V gene lookup returns CDR1 TSWWSYY and CDR2 QGS. The CDR3 is 22 residues long. CDR3 loop: CALGGSGLPTWGYPRYTDKLIF. CDR3 coding DNA: TGTGCTCTTGGGGGGTCGGGCCTTCCTACCTGGGGATACCCGAGATACACCGATAAACTCATCTTT.

Remarks on this clone: Just one base apart from a much larger clone, this may be a read error. The sample holds other DNA sequences that translate to the same CDR3. The genes are TRDV1 and TRDJ1; TRDD3 matches at 11 bases. The CDR3 has 25 residues. After removal of 3 bases from V and 2 bases from J, the junction contained 32 bases not matched to a gene. Germline V gene data show CDR1 as TSWWSYY and CDR2 as QGS. The CDR3 DNA is TGTGCTCTTGGGGAGCAGAAGCGCTCGGTGTGGTGTGGATTGGGGGATACGCCAAGGACCGATAAACTCATCTTT. Its translation: CALGEQKRSVWCGLGDTPRTDKLIF.

A remark on this clone: Possible read error: a much larger clone is one base away. V usage is TRDV1 and J usage is TRDJ1; 10 bases are a match to TRDD3. Germline CDR1 reads TSWWSYY; CDR2 reads QGS. The length of the CDR3 is 26 residues. V gave up 2 bases and J gave up 0 bases; unmatched junction bases: 33. The CDR3 loop reads CALGERGVSDHDFYWGIPLDTDKLIF. The CDR3, as DNA: TGTGCTCTTGGGGAAAGGGGGGTTTCCGACCACGACTTTTACTGGGGGATCCCTCTTGACACCGATAAACTCATCTTT.

Note on this clone: A clone one base away is much larger, so this may be a read error. This rearrangement joins TRDV1 to TRDJ1; 9 nucleotides match TRDD3. The CDR3 runs to 26 residues. V shed 0 bases, J shed 5 bases, and the junction held 37 bases outside the gene matches. Germline V gives CDR1 TSWWSYY, CDR2 QGS. CDR3 sequence (DNA): TGTGCTCTTGGGGAACTAGAACGATTCAGACTGGGGGACCACCATTATTTAAGATTCCGGTGGGATAAACTCATCTTT. It encodes CALGELERFRLGDHHYLRFRWDKLIF.

Comments on this clone: It may be a read error: a sequence one base away is much more abundant. This CDR3 is also generated by other DNA sequences in the sample. The chain links TRDV1 to TRDJ2; the D gene could be TRDD2 or TRDD3 (7 bases each). The germline CDR1 and CDR2 sequences are TSWWSYY and QGS. The CDR3 covers 29 residues. CDR3 bases: TGTGCTCTGGGGGACAAACCTTACTGTGGGTTCCTACTCCTCTGTACTTGGGGGAAAACATCCCACCACCGTACACAACTCTTCTTT. This sequence encodes CALGDKPYCGFLLLCTWGKTSHHRTQLFF.

V is TRDV1 and J is TRDJ1, with 7 positions matching TRDD3. Germline V lookup: CDR1 TSWWSYY, CDR2 QGS. With V trimmed by 2 bases and J by 1 base, 37 bases remained unmatched. The CDR3 length is 26 residues. Here the CDR3 reads CALGESPHPRCSIGYWGPCATDKLIF. DNA for the CDR3: TGTGCTCTTGGGGAATCTCCTCACCCGCGCTGCAGTATAGGGTACTGGGGCCCCTGTGCCACCGATAAACTCATCTTT.